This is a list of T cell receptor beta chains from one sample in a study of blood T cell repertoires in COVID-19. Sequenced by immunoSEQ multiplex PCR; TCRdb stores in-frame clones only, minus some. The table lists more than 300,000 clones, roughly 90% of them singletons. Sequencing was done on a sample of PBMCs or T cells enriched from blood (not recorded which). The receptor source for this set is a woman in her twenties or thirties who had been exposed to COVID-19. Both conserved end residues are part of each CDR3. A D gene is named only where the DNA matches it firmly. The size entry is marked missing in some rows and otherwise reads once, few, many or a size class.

CDR3: CATAEGENGYTF
D: .
J: TRBJ1-2
size: .
V: TRBV6-5

CDR3: CASSLMAGKADTQYF
D: .
J: TRBJ2-3
size: once
V: TRBV7-2

CDR3: CASSSGTAYGYTF
D: .
J: TRBJ1-2
size: .
V: TRBV3-1/TRBV3-2

CDR3: CASSRLEISSNQPQHF
D: .
J: TRBJ1-5
size: .
V: TRBV27

CDR3: CASSRSTGASQPQHF
D: TRBD1
J: TRBJ1-5
size: .
V: TRBV6-5

CDR3: CASSYRRVNTEAFF
D: .
J: TRBJ1-1
size: .
V: TRBV6-5

CDR3: CASSQDSGGADEQYF
D: TRBD2
J: TRBJ2-7
size: .
V: TRBV4-2

CDR3: CATSDLEVASGAYRETQYF
D: .
J: TRBJ2-5
size: .
V: TRBV24-1

CDR3: CASSDSQGPGDTQYF
D: .
J: TRBJ2-3
size: few
V: TRBV6-4

CDR3: CASSLLRIPRQPQHF
D: .
J: TRBJ1-5
size: .
V: TRBV7-8

CDR3: CASTPSSYNEQFF
D: .
J: TRBJ2-1
size: once
V: TRBV2

CDR3: CAISEGSSGANVLTF
D: .
J: TRBJ2-6
size: .
V: TRBV10-3

CDR3: CSASPNRGLSSPLHF
D: TRBD1
J: TRBJ1-6
size: .
V: TRBV20-1

CDR3: CASFGGARAGELFF
D: .
J: TRBJ2-2
size: .
V: TRBV21-1

CDR3: CASRAQGAGTEAFF
D: TRBD1
J: TRBJ1-1
size: .
V: TRBV6-6

CDR3: CASSESRFEAFF
D: .
J: TRBJ1-1
size: .
V: TRBV6-1

CDR3: CASSPPGGSISYNEQFF
D: .
J: TRBJ2-1
size: .
V: TRBV5-1

CDR3: CASSRPRDITYEQYF
D: .
J: TRBJ2-7
size: .
V: TRBV6-2/TRBV6-3

CDR3: CASSRGQPRDSPLHF
D: .
J: TRBJ1-6
size: .
V: TRBV4-1

CDR3: CASSNLGQGNQPQHF
D: TRBD1
J: TRBJ1-5
size: .
V: TRBV19

CDR3: CASSEYSGSSYGYTF
D: .
J: TRBJ1-2
size: .
V: TRBV25-1

CDR3: CASSIRAGGARYEQYF
D: TRBD2
J: TRBJ2-3
size: .
V: TRBV19

CDR3: CASSTLGGETQYF
D: .
J: TRBJ2-5
size: .
V: TRBV7-6

CDR3: CASSTTGGGNLEAFF
D: TRBD1
J: TRBJ1-1
size: .
V: TRBV7-3

CDR3: CASSVGGGRNTIYF
D: TRBD1
J: TRBJ1-3
size: .
V: TRBV5-1

CDR3: CASSSYRGNTEAFF
D: TRBD1
J: TRBJ1-1
size: .
V: TRBV11-1

CDR3: CASSLGGVGGNQPQHF
D: .
J: TRBJ1-5
size: .
V: TRBV7-8

CDR3: CASSPGMEGTDTQYF
D: .
J: TRBJ2-3
size: .
V: TRBV18

CDR3: CASSRSGTGNNEQFF
D: TRBD1
J: TRBJ2-1
size: .
V: TRBV3-1/TRBV3-2

CDR3: CASSLDLGQREQYF
D: TRBD1
J: TRBJ2-7
size: .
V: TRBV5-1

CDR3: CASLSGSATNEKLFF
D: .
J: TRBJ1-4
size: .
V: TRBV7-8

CDR3: CASSKEGDRASYEQYF
D: .
J: TRBJ2-7
size: .
V: TRBV21-1

CDR3: CASSLTGFPNYGYTF
D: .
J: TRBJ1-2
size: .
V: TRBV5-1

CDR3: CASSPDRDSGEAFF
D: TRBD1
J: TRBJ1-1
size: once
V: TRBV6-4

CDR3: CASSAGQTPSNYGYTF
D: .
J: TRBJ1-2
size: few
V: TRBV5-1

CDR3: CASSIGTVPRMNTEAFF
D: TRBD1
J: TRBJ1-1
size: .
V: TRBV5-1

CDR3: CSVVDRVNQPQHF
D: TRBD1
J: TRBJ1-5
size: .
V: TRBV29-1

CDR3: CASSFTLTTNEKLFF
D: .
J: TRBJ1-4
size: .
V: TRBV5-1

CDR3: CASSLRTGVGYGYTF
D: TRBD1
J: TRBJ1-2
size: .
V: TRBV27

CDR3: CAWSFGVDGYTF
D: .
J: TRBJ1-2
size: .
V: TRBV30

CDR3: CASSLGTGEEKLFF
D: .
J: TRBJ1-4
size: .
V: TRBV16

CDR3: CASSYRTGTNTGELFF
D: TRBD1
J: TRBJ2-2
size: .
V: TRBV6-5

CDR3: CASRGRVKETQYF
D: TRBD2
J: TRBJ2-5
size: few
V: TRBV7-9

CDR3: CASSVATSGGRYNEQFF
D: TRBD2
J: TRBJ2-1
size: .
V: TRBV9

CDR3: CASSPQGSNSPLHF
D: .
J: TRBJ1-6
size: .
V: TRBV18

CDR3: CASTLRTGVSPLHF
D: TRBD1
J: TRBJ1-6
size: .
V: TRBV27

CDR3: CASSYMGQTYEQYF
D: TRBD1
J: TRBJ2-7
size: .
V: TRBV6-5

CDR3: CASSPRTSGGRLDTQYF
D: TRBD2
J: TRBJ2-3
size: .
V: TRBV19

CDR3: CASSSTTGPTGTNSPLHF
D: .
J: TRBJ1-6
size: .
V: TRBV11-3

CDR3: CASSLWTEMRGYTF
D: .
J: TRBJ1-2
size: .
V: TRBV5-4

CDR3: CASSLGATNEKLFF
D: .
J: TRBJ1-4
size: .
V: TRBV5-1

CDR3: CASSLSTGVEVAGELFF
D: TRBD1
J: TRBJ2-2
size: .
V: TRBV11-3

CDR3: CASSESGYGDSPLHF
D: .
J: TRBJ1-6
size: .
V: TRBV9

CDR3: CASSEGTAEQYF
D: TRBD1
J: TRBJ2-7
size: .
V: TRBV11-1